These 22 T cell receptor beta chains were all obtained from the same sample, sequenced in a study of cytomegalovirus exposure and HLA in healthy donors. The primer mix had 60 Vbeta and 13 Jbeta primers. The method was immunoSEQ multiplex PCR; TCRdb's version includes in-frame clones alone and lacks a portion of them. The table shows roughly 100,000 clones, with 55% to 70% occurring only once. Source material: PBMCs. All receptors derive from a woman aged 50 to 65 in good health and CMV-seropositive.

The CDR3 loop reads CASSPLAGASTDTQYF. DNA of the CDR3: TGTGCCAGCTCACCATTAGCGGGGGCTAGCACAGATACGCAGTATTTT. The rearrangement links TRBV18 to TRBJ2-3, with 9 bases matching TRBD2. Trimming at V came to 2 bases and at J to 0 bases, leaving 3 bases not matched to a gene. The germline V gene has CDR1 KGHSH and CDR2 LQKENI. The CDR3 runs 16 residues.

The count of this clone is one. The chain combines TRBV4-3 with TRBJ2-7, with 9 bases that match TRBD1. With V trimmed by 4 bases and J by 1 base, 8 bases remained unmatched. This CDR3 comprises 16 residues. In germline, CDR1 is LGHNA, CDR2 YSLEER. CDR3 region: CASSPRGDRASYEQYF. The CDR3 DNA reads TGCGCCAGCAGCCCCCGGGGGGACAGGGCGTCCTACGAGCAGTACTTC.

About this clone itself: Compared with germline, one end of the junction differs, possibly owing to a read error. V gene TRBV2 combines with J gene TRBJ2-7, with D perhaps TRBD1 (6 bases). Germline-derived CDR1 and CDR2 are SNHLY and FYNNEI. The CDR3 extends over 11 amino acids. The CDR3 DNA is TGTGCCAGCAGTGAAGAGGGCAGGGGTCACTTC. It translates to CASSEEGRGHF. The full variable domain, with the rest looked up from reference TRBV2 and TRBJ2-7, is EPEVTQTPSHQVTQMGQEVILRCVPISNHLYFYWYRQILGQKVEFLVSFYNNEISEKSEIFDDQFSVERPDGSNFTLKIRSTKLEDSAMYFCASSEEGRGHFGPGTRLTVT.

The CDR3, as DNA: TGTGCCAGCAGCCCCAGAGACTGGGGCACAGATACGCAGTATTTT. Translated: CASSPRDWGTDTQYF. The rearrangement joins TRBV9 to TRBJ2-3; no reliable D call. The CDR3 spans 15 residues. The V end lost 4 bases, the J end lost 1 base, and 13 bases lay between the germline ends. The germline gives CDR1 SGDLS, CDR2 YYNGEE.

This clone was observed a single time. V is TRBV11-2 and J is TRBJ2-5; D unresolved. Germline CDR1 is SGHAT and CDR2 is FQNNGV. The CDR3 covers 13 residues. V shed 7 bases and J shed 2 bases, with 11 bases lying between them. The CDR3 here is CASNYLGQETQYF. The CDR3 nucleotides read TGTGCCAGCAACTATCTAGGACAAGAGACCCAGTACTTC. Full variable domain (missing parts from reference TRBV11-2 and TRBJ2-5): EAGVAQSPRYKIIEKRQSVAFWCNPISGHATLYWYQQILGQGPKLLIQFQNNGVVDDSQLPKDRFSAERLKGVDSTLKIQPAKLEDSAVYLCASNYLGQETQYFGPGTRLLVL.

The rearrangement uses TRBV19 and TRBJ1-6, with unresolved D. The CDR3 sequence is 16 residues long. In germline, CDR1 is LNHDA, CDR2 SQIVND (reference sequence). V was trimmed by 5 bases and J by 4 bases, leaving 15 bases between them. CDR3 residues: CASSPRVSGYNSPLHF. The CDR3 DNA sequence: TGTGCCAGTAGTCCGAGGGTTTCCGGGTATAATTCACCCCTCCACTTT.

The gene calls are TRBV12-5 and TRBJ1-2; a weak D match, TRBD1 (5 bases). V dropped 6 bases and J dropped 5 bases, with 19 bases sitting between them. The germline CDR1 and CDR2 sequences are LGHNT and FRNRAP. This CDR3 comprises 15 residues. CDR3 region: CASGREAGTLYGYTF. The CDR3, as DNA: TGTGCTAGTGGCCGGGAGGCCGGGACTCTTTATGGCTACACCTTC.

The CDR3 nucleotides are TGTGCCAGCAGCTACGGACAGGGGATGGATACGCAGTATTTT. It yields the protein CASSYGQGMDTQYF. J is TRBJ2-3 and V is TRBV7-9; 9 bases are shared with TRBD1. The germline V gene encodes CDR1 SEHNR and CDR2 FQNEAQ (reference sequence). The CDR3 is 14 residues long. The trim removed 4 bases at V and 6 bases at J, leaving 5 bases unmatched.

The V gene is TRBV5-4, the J gene TRBJ1-1; D is undetermined. Germline CDR1 is SGHNT and CDR2 is YYREEE (reference sequence). Trimming cost V 4 bases and J 2 bases, with 12 bases left between them. This CDR3 comprises 14 residues. CDR3 sequence: CASSPSVTNTEAFF. As DNA, the CDR3 is TGTGCCAGCAGCCCCTCGGTCACTAACACTGAAGCTTTCTTT.

The V gene is TRBV28, the J gene TRBJ1-2, with no clear D. The CDR3 runs 15 residues. CDR1 and CDR2 (germline): MDHEN, SYDVKM. The V end lost 5 bases, the J end lost 2 bases, and 15 bases lay between the germline ends. As DNA, the CDR3 is TGTGCCAGCAGTCCTTCCCAGGATGGCAACTATGGCTACACCTTC. This sequence encodes CASSPSQDGNYGYTF.

DNA of the CDR3: TGTGCCAGCAGCTTATCACGGACTAGCGGGGAGTCCGGGGAGCTGTTTTTT. Residues: CASSLSRTSGESGELFF. V usage is TRBV7-3 and J usage is TRBJ2-2; 12 bases fit TRBD2. The CDR3 is made up of 17 amino acids. Per germline, CDR1 SGHTA and CDR2 FQGTGA. V shed 2 bases, J shed 6 bases, and the junction held 7 bases outside the gene matches. Filled out from reference TRBV7-3 and TRBJ2-2, the complete variable domain reads GAGVSQTPSNKVTEKGKYVELRCDPISGHTALYWYRQSLGQGPEFLIYFQGTGAADDSGLPNDRFFAVRPEGSVSTLKIQRTERGDSAVYLCASSLSRTSGESGELFFGEGSRLTVL.

V and J are TRBV18 and TRBJ1-2; the match to TRBD1 covers 11 bases. Germline CDR1 KGHSH, CDR2 LQKENI. V was clipped by 6 bases and J by 5 bases; unmatched bases: 8. The CDR3 covers 15 residues. The CDR3 protein is CASSFPDRGLYGYTF. Here the CDR3 DNA reads TGTGCCAGCTCGTTCCCGGACAGGGGGCTGTATGGCTACACCTTC. The full variable domain, rest sourced from reference TRBV18 and TRBJ1-2, is NAGVMQNPRHLVRRRGQEARLRCSPMKGHSHVYWYRQLPEEGLKFMVYLQKENIIDESGMPKERFSAEFPKEGPSILRIQQVVRGDSAAYFCASSFPDRGLYGYTFGSGTRLTVV.

The rearrangement joins TRBV10-3 to TRBJ1-1, with 10 bases fitting TRBD1. Germline V lookup: CDR1 ENHRY, CDR2 SYGVKD. Trimming at V came to 8 bases and at J to 3 bases, leaving 9 bases not matched to a gene. The CDR3 is 15 residues long. The CDR3, as DNA: TGTGCCATCGCCCCCGGGACAGGGGCCGACACTGAAGCTTTCTTT. This translates into CAIAPGTGADTEAFF.

This clone was seen a handful of times. V and J are TRBV9 and TRBJ1-2; 7 bases match TRBD1. Germline assignment: CDR1 SGDLS and CDR2 YYNGEE. The CDR3 contains 16 residues. Trimming removed 3 bases from V and 5 bases from J; junction bases left unmatched: 13. The CDR3 loop is CASSAKPGGDGYGYTF. CDR3 DNA sequence: TGTGCCAGCAGCGCGAAACCAGGGGGAGATGGATATGGCTACACCTTC.

The chain uses TRBV10-3 and TRBJ2-7; the D gene is possibly TRBD1 (5 bases). Germline-derived CDR1 and CDR2 are ENHRY and SYGVKD. Trimming took 0 bases from V and 3 from J, leaving 9 bases between them. The CDR3 has 14 residues. CDR3 DNA sequence: TGTGCCATCAGTGAGTCGACAGAATACTACGAGCAGTACTTC. It encodes CAISESTEYYEQYF.

The rearrangement uses TRBV18 and TRBJ2-7; the D gene is possibly TRBD1 (5 bases). The CDR3 length is 14 residues. Trimming pared 8 bases from V and 3 bases from J, leaving 17 bases between. Per the germline V gene, CDR1 is KGHSH and CDR2 is LQKENI. CDR3 protein: CASPINRKFYEQYF. CDR3 nucleotides: TGTGCCAGCCCCATTAACAGGAAATTCTACGAGCAGTACTTC. Full variable domain (outside the CDR3, taken from reference TRBV18 and TRBJ2-7): NAGVMQNPRHLVRRRGQEARLRCSPMKGHSHVYWYRQLPEEGLKFMVYLQKENIIDESGMPKERFSAEFPKEGPSILRIQQVVRGDSAAYFCASPINRKFYEQYFGPGTRLTVT.

The chain combines TRBV19 with TRBJ2-2, with 7 bases aligning to TRBD1. CDR1 LNHDA and CDR2 SQIVND come from the germline V gene (reference sequence). CDR3 length equals 15 residues. V lost 6 bases to trimming and J lost 7 bases; unmatched junction nucleotides: 11. This CDR3 reads CASRDRELLIGELFF. The CDR3 DNA reads TGTGCCAGTAGAGACAGGGAACTGCTAATCGGGGAGCTGTTTTTT.

Concerning this clone itself: Its ends do not fully match the called genes, so a read error is possible. This chain joins TRBV7-9 and TRBJ1-1; tentative D call: TRBD1 (5 bases). CDR3 size: 12 residues. Germline CDR1 reads SEHNR; CDR2 reads FQNEAQ (reference sequence). The CDR3 sequence: CSSSFKGTEAFF. Here the CDR3 DNA reads TGTTCCAGCAGCTTTAAGGGGACTGAAGCTTTCTTT. Complete variable domain (other parts from reference TRBV7-9 and TRBJ1-1): DTGVSQNPRHKITKRGQNVTFRCDPISEHNRLYWYRQTLGQGPEFLTYFQNEAQLEKSRLLSDRFSAERPKGSFSTLEIQRTEQGDSAMYLCSSSFKGTEAFFGQGTRLTVV.

This chain connects TRBV15 to TRBJ2-1; TRBD1 aligns across 8 bases. V was pared by 3 bases and J by 1 base, with 2 bases of the junction left unmatched. Germline CDR1 and CDR2: LNHNV and YYDKDF (reference sequence). The CDR3 spans 15 residues. CDR3 bases: TGTGCCACCAGCAGGGGACAGGATTCCTACAATGAGCAGTTCTTC. This gives the protein CATSRGQDSYNEQFF. Full variable domain (remainder filled in from reference TRBV15 and TRBJ2-1): DAMVIQNPRYQVTQFGKPVTLSCSQTLNHNVMYWYQQKSSQAPKLLFHYYDKDFNNEADTPDNFQSRRPNTSFCFLDIRSPGLGDTAMYLCATSRGQDSYNEQFFGPGTRLTVL.

This chain uses TRBV27 with TRBJ1-6; a weak D match, TRBD1 (5 bases). CDR3 length: 14 residues. The germline V gene has CDR1 MNHEY and CDR2 SMNVEV (reference sequence). The ends were cut back, 5 bases at V and 4 bases at J, with 9 bases in the middle. In nucleotides, the CDR3 is TGTGCCAGCAGTGCGACAGCTTATAATTCACCCCTCCACTTT. Amino acid sequence: CASSATAYNSPLHF.

This clone was recorded once. This sequence joins TRBV27 and TRBJ2-3; D not resolved. This CDR3 spans 13 amino acids. Trimming shortened V by 3 bases and J by 2 bases, and 6 bases separated the two germline ends. The germline V gene encodes CDR1 MNHEY and CDR2 SMNVEV (reference sequence). In DNA, the CDR3 is TGTGCCAGCAGTTTCTCCTCCACAGATACGCAGTATTTT. Translation: CASSFSSTDTQYF.

In its sample, this clone was seen a few times. This chain links TRBV28 with TRBJ2-7, with TRBD1 as a possible D gene (5 bases). The CDR3 has 15 residues. V was pared by 1 base and J by 2 bases, with 12 bases between. CDR1 and CDR2 (germline): MDHEN, SYDVKM. In DNA, the CDR3 is TGTGCCAGCAGTTTATTTGCAGGGCCTACCTACGAGCAGTACTTC. It specifies CASSLFAGPTYEQYF.